This TCR beta chain was observed in a study of blood T cell repertoires in COVID-19. On the study more broadly: PBMCs, B-cell-depleted T cells, or T cells were the source of the cDNA or gDNA that made up the material.

Seattle participants joined during active infection and were tracked over time. In the original analysis: Nucleated cell counts were estimated from reference gene primer amplification. Only in-frame clones appear in the TCRdb table, and some are missing; sequencing was by immunoSEQ multiplex PCR. For V, J and clone size, that table is used; D and trimming come from the DNA. The sample records about 48,000 clones, more than 75% being singletons. Source material: peripheral blood. The origin of this receptor is a woman of 80 years or more with COVID-19, enrolled during active disease.

The CDR3 here is CASSSPSGGTTDTQYF. The CDR3 DNA reads as TGTGCCAGCAGCTCCCCTAGCGGGGGGACCACAGATACGCAGTATTTT. The chain couples TRBV5-4 to TRBJ2-3; 11 nucleotides match TRBD2. This CDR3 region has 16 residues. Germline CDR1 and CDR2: SGHNT and YYREEE (reference sequence). J was trimmed by 2 bases and V by 3 bases; bases with no gene match: 5.